This TCR beta chain was identified during a study of blood T cell repertoires in COVID-19. In germline, CDR1 is SQVTM, CDR2 ANQGSEA. V lost 3 bases and J lost 4, with 12 bases in between. This CDR3 region has 13 residues. Here immunoSEQ multiplex PCR was the method, and the copy in TCRdb shows in-frame clones only, minus some. The table lists under 250,000 clones, roughly 85% of them singletons, with over 7.5% in the top ten. Across about two dozen US areas, participants ranged in age from roughly 18 to 89 years. Cohort placement rested on clinical history that participants reported themselves. The V call is TRBV29-1, the J call TRBJ2-5, with D maybe TRBD1 (6 bases). Material: PBMCs or T cells enriched from blood (not recorded which). This sequence was found in a woman aged 50 to 60 with acute COVID-19. In DNA, the CDR3 is TGCAGCGTTGACCAGGGGCCATTAGAGACCCAGTACTTC. This translates into CSVDQGPLETQYF.